What follows are 21 T cell receptor beta chains derived from one specimen sequenced in a study of Ad26.COV2.S vaccination and SARS-CoV-2 variants (dated by TCRdb to the early 2020s). The time point label, read with the paper, signifies: individuals recovered from natural SARS-CoV-2 infection. Receptor libraries were prepared by the immunoSEQ multiplex PCR assay. This immuneACCESS table, as held by TCRdb, lists in-frame sequences with V and J called but not all clones. Of the missing ones, under half trace to an unresolved V gene in checked studies; the others have no known cause. The sample contains around 350,000 clones, around 90% of them found a single time. In total, the top ten clones hold about 3.8% of the sample. This specimen was peripheral blood, taken after recovery from COVID-19. The origin of the receptors is a human donor who had recovered from COVID-19.

With regard to this clone: Distinct nucleotide sequences in the sample also encode this CDR3. This chain links TRBV12-3 or TRBV12-4 with TRBJ1-2; D call uncertain. There are 13 residues in the CDR3. Trimming left V 5 bases short and J 2 bases short, with 9 bases between. CDR3 coding DNA: TGTGCCAGCAGTCCGCCGGGGAACTATGGCTACACCTTC. Protein: CASSPPGNYGYTF.

The chain joins TRBV5-6 to TRBJ2-1; 7 bases agree with TRBD1. Unmatched junction bases numbered 1, after V lost 4 bases and J lost 3 bases. CDR1 SGHDT and CDR2 YYEEEE come from the germline V gene. The CDR3 spans 13 residues. CDR3 loop: CASSRDSYNEQFF. Here the CDR3 DNA reads TGTGCCAGCAGCCGGGACAGCTACAATGAGCAGTTCTTC. Using reference TRBV5-6 and TRBJ2-1 for the parts outside the CDR3, the full variable domain is DAGVTQSPTHLIKTRGQQVTLRCSPKSGHDTVSWYQQALGQGPQFIFQYYEEEERQRGNFPDRFSGHQFPNYSSELNVNALLLGDSALYLCASSRDSYNEQFFGPGTRLTVL.

The chain employs TRBV27 and TRBJ1-2; no clear D. Germline-derived CDR1 and CDR2 are MNHEY and SMNVEV (reference sequence). The V and J ends lost 0 bases and 4 bases respectively, with 6 bases between them. This CDR3 is built from 13 residues. CDR3 sequence: CASSLSATYGYTF. The DNA of the CDR3 is TGTGCCAGCAGTTTATCCGCAACCTATGGCTACACCTTC.

This chain connects TRBV12-3 or TRBV12-4 to TRBJ1-1; no definite D call. Trimming took 10 bases from V and 10 from J, leaving 22 bases between them. The length of the CDR3 is 13 residues. The CDR3 protein is CAISPVGWTLAFF. CDR3 DNA: TGTGCCATATCGCCCGTGGGTTGGACGTTAGCTTTCTTT.

V gene TRBV6-5 combines with J gene TRBJ1-2; no reliable D call. Trimming cost V 5 bases and J 2 bases, with 6 bases left between them. This CDR3 has 12 amino acids. CDR1 MNHEY and CDR2 SVGAGI come from the germline V gene. This CDR3 is CASSLINYGYTF. The CDR3, as DNA: TGTGCCAGCAGTCTAATCAACTATGGCTACACCTTC.

In its sample, this clone was seen a few times. The chain recombines TRBV6-1 with TRBJ1-1; the D is unclear. Trimming removed 0 bases from V and 8 bases from J, with 10 bases in between. Germline CDR1 MNHNS, CDR2 SASEGT. The CDR3 extends over 13 amino acids. The CDR3 nucleotides read TGTGCCAGCAGTGAAGCACGGCGGCTGGAAGCTTTCTTT. This codes for CASSEARRLEAFF.

The chain joins TRBV9 to TRBJ2-6; D is perhaps TRBD2 (5 bases). The CDR3 sequence is 14 residues long. V lost 6 bases to trimming and J lost 0 bases, with 7 bases between them. Germline CDR1 SGDLS, CDR2 YYNGEE. Here the CDR3 reads CASNRGSGANVLTF. Here the CDR3 DNA reads TGTGCCAGCAACCGGGGCTCTGGGGCCAACGTCCTGACTTTC.

The chain couples TRBV25-1 to TRBJ1-4; 9 bases fit TRBD1. Germline CDR1 MGHDK, CDR2 SYGVNS. Losses at the gene ends were 3 bases for V and 7 bases for J; bases not matched to a gene: 6. This CDR3 is 15 amino acids long. The CDR3 is CASSDDRGFSEKLFF. CDR3 coding DNA: TGTGCCAGCAGTGACGACAGGGGGTTTAGTGAAAAACTGTTTTTT. Full variable domain (missing parts from reference TRBV25-1 and TRBJ1-4): EADIYQTPRYLVIGTGKKITLECSQTMGHDKMYWYQQDPGMELHLIHYSYGVNSTEKGDLSSESTVSRIRTEHFPLTLESARPSHTSQYLCASSDDRGFSEKLFFGSGTQLSVL.

This clone is a singleton in its sample. CDR3 DNA: TGTGCCAGCTCACCGCTCTCGGGCCAGCAAGAGACCCAGTACTTC. Its translation is CASSPLSGQQETQYF. This chain uses TRBV18 with TRBJ2-5, with unresolved D. The ends were cut back, 3 bases at V and 2 bases at J, with 13 bases in the middle. The germline CDR1 and CDR2 sequences are KGHSH and LQKENI. This CDR3 contains 15 residues.

V gene TRBV6-5 combines with J gene TRBJ1-2, with D possibly being TRBD1 (5 bases). The CDR3 is 14 amino acids. The germline gives CDR1 MNHEY, CDR2 SVGAGI. Trimming pared 1 base from V and 4 bases from J, leaving 10 bases between. In DNA, the CDR3 is TGTGCCAGCAGTTACTACGGGGGGGTCTATGGCTACACCTTC. Residues: CASSYYGGVYGYTF.

This clone was picked up one time. The gene calls are TRBV18 and TRBJ1-1; D remains ambiguous. CDR3 length: 13 amino acids. Germline values: CDR1 KGHSH, CDR2 LQKENI. Trimming took 1 base from V and 4 from J, leaving 7 bases between them. The CDR3 protein is CASSPQGSTEAFF. Here the CDR3 DNA reads TGTGCCAGCTCACCACAGGGCTCCACTGAAGCTTTCTTT.

The chain joins TRBV5-4 to TRBJ2-7; D might be TRBD2 (6 bases). CDR1 SGHNT and CDR2 YYREEE come from the germline V gene (reference sequence). The V gene lost 4 bases and the J gene lost 1 base, with 18 bases spanning the gap. The CDR3 runs to 16 residues. Written as DNA, the CDR3 is TGTGCCAGCAGCGTTGGTACTAGGGACTTATCCTACGAGCAGTACTTC. Residues: CASSVGTRDLSYEQYF.

A single count supports this clone. The rearrangement links TRBV6-5 to TRBJ2-5; D could derive from TRBD1 or TRBD2 (6 bases each). Trimming removed 6 bases from V and 7 bases from J, with 18 bases in between. CDR1 and CDR2 from the germline V gene are MNHEY and SVGAGI. The CDR3 loop spans 14 amino acids. The CDR3 spells CASRPTGSGGTQYF. As DNA, the CDR3 is TGTGCCAGCAGGCCCACAGGGTCCGGGGGGACCCAGTACTTC.

The J gene is TRBJ2-7, the V gene TRBV5-4, with 7 bases aligning to TRBD1. Trimming took 4 bases from V and 1 from J; bases not matched to a gene: 8. The CDR3 is 15 residues long. The germline V gene has CDR1 SGHNT and CDR2 YYREEE (reference sequence). Written as DNA, the CDR3 is TGTGCCAGCAGCGCTGAACAGGGGACGTCCTACGAGCAGTACTTC. This gives the protein CASSAEQGTSYEQYF.

The chain recombines TRBV10-3 with TRBJ1-3; maybe TRBD1 (5 bases). V lost 1 base and J lost 11, with 18 bases in between. The CDR3 covers 15 residues. CDR1 is ENHRY and CDR2 is SYGVKD in the germline V gene. CDR3 sequence: CAISEWQSGGDAIYF. In DNA, the CDR3 is TGTGCCATCAGTGAGTGGCAGAGCGGGGGGGACGCCATATATTTT.

V is TRBV15 and J is TRBJ2-1; D is uncertain. This CDR3 comprises 12 residues. V gave up 2 bases and J gave up 5 bases, with 4 bases separating them. CDR1 is LNHNV, CDR2 YYDKDF, per germline (reference sequence). The CDR3 loop is CATSRTNNEQFF. The CDR3 DNA sequence: TGTGCCACCAGCAGAACCAACAATGAGCAGTTCTTC.

The CDR3 loop reads CASSATEFTEAFF. The CDR3 DNA follows: TGTGCCAGCAGTGCGACAGAGTTCACTGAAGCTTTCTTT. The rearrangement joins TRBV12-3 or TRBV12-4 to TRBJ1-1, with TRBD1 as a possible D gene (5 bases). CDR3 size: 13 residues. Trimming shortened V by 5 bases and J by 4 bases, and 11 bases separated the two germline ends.

On this clone itself: Other DNA sequences within the sample encode an identical CDR3. The CDR3 region is CASSPGQTNQPQHF. The CDR3 coding sequence is TGTGCCAGCAGCCCTGGACAAACTAATCAGCCCCAGCATTTT. The chain combines TRBV27 with TRBJ1-5; TRBD1 might be the D (5 bases). The CDR3 runs 14 residues. The germline gives CDR1 MNHEY, CDR2 SMNVEV (reference sequence). Trimming pared 6 bases from V and 4 bases from J, leaving 13 bases between.

The rearrangement links TRBV6-2 or TRBV6-3 to TRBJ2-1; TRBD2 agrees at 10 bases. After removal of 5 bases from V and 7 bases from J, the junction contained 8 bases not matched to a gene. CDR3 length equals 15 residues. In germline, CDR1 is MNHEY, CDR2 SVGEGT. The DNA for the CDR3 is TGTGCCAGCAGTAGCGGGGGGGTTCCCCTAAATGAGCAGTTCTTC. It codes for CASSSGGVPLNEQFF.

CDR3 DNA sequence: TGTGCCAGCAGCCCGATGGGAGGTTTGAACACTGAAGCTTTCTTT. It specifies CASSPMGGLNTEAFF. The rearrangement joins TRBV2 to TRBJ1-1; no clear D gene. This CDR3 is 15 amino acids long. Trimming cost V 6 bases and J 0 bases, with 14 bases left between them. Germline V lookup: CDR1 SNHLY, CDR2 FYNNEI.

V is TRBV12-3 or TRBV12-4 and J is TRBJ1-6; D unresolved. Between the trimmed V and J ends, which lost 3 bases and 10 bases, there was a span of 10 bases. This CDR3 comprises 13 residues. The CDR3, as DNA: TGTGCCAGCAGTTTCAAACGTAGCTCACCCCTCCACTTT. It is translated as CASSFKRSSPLHF.